Included here is one T cell receptor (beta chain) sequence, with context. The sample is drawn from a study of blood T cell repertoires in COVID-19. Overall study: PBMCs, B-cell-depleted T cells, or T cells were the source of the cDNA or gDNA that made up the material.

The V segment lost 7 bases and the J segment 2 bases; nucleotides outside the gene matches: 12. Germline-derived CDR1 and CDR2 are SNHLY and FYNNEI. This CDR3 is 16 amino acids long. Assay: immunoSEQ multiplex PCR; the TCRdb copy retains only in-frame clones and omits some. This table holds about 68,000 clones, 80% to 90% found once. The V gene is TRBV2, the J gene TRBJ2-5; TRBD2 matches at 8 bases. The sequence was obtained from a human donor in a cohort sampled during active COVID-19. Sequenced input: peripheral blood. The CDR3 is CASTPRLAGPQETQYF. CDR3 coding DNA: TGTGCCAGCACCCCCCGGCTAGCGGGCCCTCAAGAGACCCAGTACTTC.